This TCR beta chain was identified during a study of T cells in pancreatic ductal adenocarcinoma. Findings and limits, study-wide: Blood clonality (roughly 0.067) did not differ significantly from tumor (about 0.112). The resected cohort was biased toward the minority with early-stage disease. Tumor samples had fewer productive templates and roughly 7.7-fold fewer unique clonotypes than blood.

Surgery without prior neoadjuvant therapy was the treatment of the selected pancreatic ductal adenocarcinoma patients. A word on this clone: What it binds is not known.

Profiled with immunoSEQ multiplex PCR; TCRdb holds only in-frame clones, not every one. The table shows around 10,000 clones, with under 70% occurring only once. The CDR3 has 13 residues. Germline V lookup: CDR1 LNHDA, CDR2 SQIVND (reference sequence). Trimming removed 7 bases at V and 0 bases at J, with 4 bases between. Sequencing input: pancreatic tumor tissue. The rearrangement uses TRBV19 and TRBJ2-6; the D is unclear. The origin of this receptor is a human donor with pancreatic ductal adenocarcinoma. This chain's CDR3 is CASTTSGANVLTF. CDR3 DNA sequence: TGTGCCAGTACGACCTCTGGGGCCAACGTCCTGACTTTC.